This T cell receptor (beta chain) was identified during a study of blood T cell repertoires in COVID-19. Profiling relied on immunoSEQ multiplex PCR, and the TCRdb table lists in-frame clones only, not all of them. Among over 130,000 clones, approximately 87% were seen once, and the ten largest hold roughly 4%. The CDR3 extends over 19 amino acids. The ends lost 4 bases at V and 4 bases at J; junction bases unmatched: 19. CDR1 is LGHNA, CDR2 YSLEER, per germline. This receptor was taken from a man aged 45-65 years in a cohort exposed to, infected with or recovered from COVID-19 (not recorded which). The J gene is TRBJ2-1, the V gene TRBV4-3, with 7 bases lining up with TRBD1. The sequenced sample consisted of PBMCs or T cells enriched from blood (not recorded which). As DNA, the CDR3 is TGCGCCAGCAGCCGGAGAGGGGAGAGGGCAGGGGGAATTTACAATGAGCAGTTCTTC. Its translation is CASSRRGERAGGIYNEQFF.